Each of the 28 T cell receptor beta chains below was sequenced from the same sample in a study of T cells after yellow fever vaccination. TCRdb used MiXCR to reprocess the 5' RACE reads, holding one entry per CDR3 protein. Of approximately 74,000 distinct CDR3 sequences in the sample, 5% to 6.5% are singletons; the top ten hold over 2%. The material sequenced was CD4+ T cells sorted from PBMCs, taken about 2 weeks after the first yellow fever vaccination. Receptor source: a man younger than 35 who received the YFV17D yellow fever vaccine.

This clonotype was counted at least ten times. The CDR3 is CSAKGGQETQYF. The CDR3 region has the DNA TGCAGTGCTAAGGGGGGGCAAGAGACCCAGTACTTC. The V call is TRBV20-1, the J call TRBJ2-5, with D perhaps matching TRBD2 (7 bases). The germline gives CDR1 DFQATT, CDR2 SNEGSKA (reference sequence). Trimming took 4 bases from V and 2 from J, leaving 8 bases between them. CDR3 length: 12 amino acids.

At least ten counts were recorded for this clonotype. V gene TRBV5-6 combines with J gene TRBJ2-5; 11 bases align to TRBD1. The CDR3 has 16 amino acids. Germline assignment: CDR1 SGHDT and CDR2 YYEEEE. J was trimmed by 4 bases and V by 0 bases; bases with no gene match: 5. The chain's CDR3 is CASSLAGQGATETQYF. CDR3 coding DNA: TGTGCCAGCAGCTTGGCCGGACAGGGGGCTACAGAGACCCAGTACTTC.

This clonotype has ten or more counts. This chain joins TRBV28 and TRBJ1-1; D possibly corresponds to TRBD1 (5 bases). The germline CDR1 and CDR2 sequences are MDHEN and SYDVKM. Trimming left V 3 bases short and J 7 bases short, with 9 bases between. The CDR3 length is 12 residues. CDR3 in DNA: TGTGCCAGCAGTTTCCGGGGACTTGAAGCTTTCTTT. Translation: CASSFRGLEAFF.

This clonotype has ten or more counts. The V gene is TRBV4-1, the J gene TRBJ2-3, with TRBD2 matching over 12 bases. Germline CDR1 and CDR2: MGHRA and YSYEKL. The J segment lost 2 bases and the V segment lost 1 base, leaving 7 bases of the junction unmatched. This CDR3 is built from 18 residues. CDR3 loop: CASSQAWTSGEYTDTQYF. Written as DNA, the CDR3 is TGCGCCAGCAGCCAAGCTTGGACTAGCGGGGAATACACAGATACGCAGTATTTT.

This clonotype was recorded many times. J is TRBJ1-2 and V is TRBV6-5, with 9 bases identical to TRBD1. CDR1 is MNHEY, CDR2 SVGAGI, per germline. The CDR3 has 16 amino acids. V lost 6 bases to trimming and J lost 7 bases; unmatched junction nucleotides: 15. CDR3 DNA: TGTGCCAGCAGCAAAAATACAGGGGGCAAAGAGGGTGGCTACACCTTC. Residues: CASSKNTGGKEGGYTF.

This clonotype was seen many times. This chain joins TRBV18 and TRBJ1-5, with TRBD1 identical over 8 bases. Trimming removed 3 bases from V and 5 bases from J; junction bases left unmatched: 6. CDR1 and CDR2 (germline): KGHSH, LQKENI. The CDR3 extends over 15 amino acids. CDR3 loop: CASSPVSQGDQPQHF. The DNA for the CDR3 is TGTGCCAGCTCACCGGTCTCACAGGGGGATCAGCCCCAGCATTTT.

This clonotype was counted at least ten times. The rearrangement joins TRBV18 to TRBJ2-3, with D perhaps matching TRBD2 (5 bases). CDR1 and CDR2 from the germline V gene are KGHSH and LQKENI. Trimming cost V 3 bases and J 2 bases, with 18 bases left between them. This CDR3 spans 17 amino acids. CDR3 DNA: TGTGCCAGCTCACCTCGACCTCAACTAGACAACACAGATACGCAGTATTTT. Translated: CASSPRPQLDNTDTQYF.

This clonotype was seen many times. This chain uses TRBV28 with TRBJ1-6; possible D gene TRBD1, 5 bases. This CDR3 comprises 14 residues. Germline V gene sequence: CDR1 MDHEN, CDR2 SYDVKM. V was clipped by 6 bases and J by 8 bases, with 14 bases between them. CDR3 amino acids: CASSWGTSYSPLHF. The CDR3 coding sequence is TGTGCCAGCAGCTGGGGGACTTCTTATTCACCCCTCCACTTT.

Many counts were recorded for this clonotype. The V call is TRBV7-2, the J call TRBJ1-2; D is perhaps TRBD1 (5 bases). This CDR3 has 15 residues. The V end was cut by 4 bases, the J end by 2 bases, with 14 bases between. The germline CDR1 and CDR2 sequences are SGHTA and FQGNSA. The CDR3 region has the DNA TGTGCCAGCAGCTCAGGTTCGGGACGGAACTATGGCTACACCTTC. Amino acids: CASSSGSGRNYGYTF.

There are a few counts of this clonotype. This chain links TRBV2 with TRBJ2-7; TRBD2 aligns across 7 bases. The CDR3 runs 17 residues. After removal of 6 bases from V and 4 bases from J, the junction contained 18 bases not matched to a gene. Germline V gives CDR1 SNHLY, CDR2 FYNNEI. The CDR3 region has the DNA TGTGCCAGCAGGGGGAGGGAGGCCCACCGCGGATTTTACGAGCAGTACGTC. Amino acids: CASRGREAHRGFYEQYV.

This clonotype was observed many times. The chain recombines TRBV7-9 with TRBJ1-2; D is ambiguous. V was cut by 4 bases and J by 5 bases, with 8 bases left in between. This CDR3 region has 12 residues. The germline gives CDR1 SEHNR, CDR2 FQNEAQ (reference sequence). The DNA for the CDR3 is TGTGCCAGCAGCTCGAATGTGTATGGCTACACCTTC. Protein: CASSSNVYGYTF.

This clonotype was seen ten or more times. This chain links TRBV4-3 with TRBJ2-3; possible D gene TRBD1, 6 bases. Trimming stripped 0 bases from V and 8 bases from J, with 12 bases between. Germline CDR1 and CDR2: LGHNA and YSLEER. The CDR3 is 14 amino acids. The CDR3 nucleotides are TGCGCCAGCAGCCAAGATCGGACAGTCGGTACGCAGTATTTT. Translated, it gives CASSQDRTVGTQYF.

In this sample, this clonotype turned up many times. The chain combines TRBV12-3 or TRBV12-4 with TRBJ2-1; 8 bases align to TRBD2. There are 16 residues in the CDR3. V dropped 2 bases and J dropped 5; count of bases not matched to a gene: 8. The CDR3 DNA follows: TGTGCCAGCAGTTTATCTCCGGGGGGGACCGACAATGAGCAGTTCTTC. This encodes CASSLSPGGTDNEQFF.

This clonotype was found a few times. V is TRBV5-6 and J is TRBJ2-5, with D possibly TRBD1 on 5 matching bases. V was trimmed by 2 bases and J by 5 bases, leaving 16 bases between them. Germline lookup yields CDR1 SGHDT and CDR2 YYEEEE. The CDR3 runs to 15 residues. The CDR3 loop reads CASSFPGQPWETQYF. The DNA for the CDR3 is TGTGCCAGCAGCTTCCCAGGACAACCCTGGGAGACCCAGTACTTC.

This clonotype was recorded many times. The J gene is TRBJ2-3, the V gene TRBV21-1; whether TRBD2, the table's D call, matches the DNA was not checked. TRBV21-1 is marked as a pseudogene. CDR3 length: 16 amino acids. As DNA, the CDR3 is TGTGCCAGCAGCTCCCGCCCGGGACTAGTTACAGATACGCAGTATTTT. Translated: CASSSRPGLVTDTQYF.

This clonotype was detected many times. This is likely a read error, given that the CDR3 carries no conserved phenylalanine or tryptophan at its end. The gene calls are TRBV18 and TRBJ1-6; D not certain. Looked up from germline, CDR1 is KGHSH and CDR2 is LQKENI. Trimming took 1 base from V and 8 from J, leaving 6 bases between them. The CDR3 has 13 residues. Here the CDR3 reads CASSPRGDSPLHL. The CDR3 bases are TGTGCCAGCTCACCACGAGGAGATTCACCCCTCCACCTT.

In this sample, this clonotype turned up many times. The chain couples TRBV7-3 to TRBJ2-1; D is undetermined. V gave up 5 bases and J gave up 0 bases, with 11 bases separating them. Germline loops: CDR1 SGHTA, CDR2 FQGTGA. This CDR3 has 15 residues. This CDR3 reads CASSPSLGSYNEQFF. CDR3 DNA sequence: TGTGCCAGCAGCCCCTCCCTTGGCTCCTACAATGAGCAGTTCTTC.

This clonotype was counted ten times or more. The chain is built from TRBV4-3 and TRBJ2-1; 12 nucleotides line up with TRBD2. The V gene's germline CDR1 is LGHNA and CDR2 YSLEER. The CDR3 is made up of 14 amino acids. The V and J ends lost 2 bases and 8 bases, in that order; junction bases with no gene match: 1. The CDR3 reads CASSQLAGGHEQFF. DNA for the CDR3: TGCGCCAGCAGCCAACTAGCGGGGGGGCATGAGCAGTTCTTC.

This clonotype was counted only a few times. V is TRBV15 and J is TRBJ2-5; 8 bases are shared with TRBD1. The length of the CDR3 is 15 residues. V lost 3 bases and J lost 5; bases outside the gene matches: 8. Looked up from germline, CDR1 is LNHNV and CDR2 is YYDKDF (reference sequence). CDR3 amino acids: CATSRPGQVEETQYF. The CDR3 region has the DNA TGTGCCACCAGCAGGCCGGGACAGGTGGAGGAGACCCAGTACTTC.

This clonotype was counted ten times or more. This chain joins TRBV28 and TRBJ2-1; perhaps TRBD2 as D (7 bases). The V gene's germline CDR1 is MDHEN and CDR2 SYDVKM. The CDR3 has 14 residues. The V end was cut by 7 bases, the J end by 8 bases, with 18 bases between. This CDR3 reads CASTPGGGVYEQFF. CDR3 nucleotide sequence: TGTGCCAGCACCCCTGGAGGGGGGGTCTATGAGCAGTTCTTC.

This clonotype was picked up many times. The chain combines TRBV10-3 with TRBJ2-1; TRBD2 matches 8 bases. CDR1 and CDR2 from the germline V gene are ENHRY and SYGVKD. J lost 7 bases, V lost 8 bases, and 10 bases had no gene match. CDR3 length: 14 residues. The CDR3 sequence: CAIAPGGARNEQFF. CDR3 nucleotide sequence: TGTGCCATCGCCCCCGGGGGGGCGCGTAATGAGCAGTTCTTC.

This clonotype was counted ten times or more. V gene TRBV6-1 combines with J gene TRBJ1-4, with D possibly TRBD1 on 6 matching bases. The germline CDR1 and CDR2 sequences are MNHNS and SASEGT. Between the trimmed V and J ends, which lost 4 bases and 0 bases, there was a span of 12 bases. This CDR3 is built from 16 residues. The CDR3 DNA sequence: TGTGCCAGCAGTGTCAGGGGATCTGCAACTAATGAAAAACTGTTTTTT. It encodes CASSVRGSATNEKLFF.

This clonotype was counted at least ten times. This sequence joins TRBV7-9 and TRBJ1-5; no clear D gene. V lost 3 bases and J lost 11, with 11 bases in between. The CDR3 sequence is 12 residues long. Germline V CDR1 and CDR2: SEHNR, FQNEAQ (reference sequence). CDR3 amino acids: CASSLSSSTQHF. The CDR3 DNA follows: TGTGCCAGCAGCTTGAGCAGTTCGACCCAGCATTTT.

This clonotype was detected many times. The V call is TRBV12-3 or TRBV12-4, the J call TRBJ1-2; D is undetermined. The CDR3 consists of 13 residues. V lost 5 bases to trimming and J lost 4 bases, with 11 bases between them. The CDR3 sequence is CASSVGTAYGYTF. DNA for the CDR3: TGTGCCAGCAGTGTAGGAACGGCCTATGGCTACACCTTC.

In this sample, this clonotype turned up many times. DNA for the CDR3: TGCGCCAGCAGCTTGAGCCCAGACACAGATACGCAGTATTTT. It yields the protein CASSLSPDTDTQYF. The V and J genes are TRBV5-1 and TRBJ2-3; D remains unclear. The CDR3 has 14 amino acids. V was trimmed by 1 base and J by 2 bases, leaving 8 bases between them. The germline V gene has CDR1 SGHRS and CDR2 YFSETQ.

This sequence joins TRBV6-5 and TRBJ2-3, with 14 bases aligning to TRBD2. Per germline, CDR1 MNHEY and CDR2 SVGAGI. The CDR3 extends over 16 amino acids. Unmatched junction bases numbered 10, after V lost 6 bases and J lost 8 bases. The CDR3 spells CASRRTSGGPGGTQYF. CDR3 coding DNA: TGTGCCAGCAGGCGGACTAGCGGGGGGCCAGGGGGTACGCAGTATTTT.

At least ten counts were recorded for this clonotype. The chain couples TRBV5-6 to TRBJ2-5; D unresolved. The V end lost 0 bases, the J end lost 1 base, and 4 bases lay between the germline ends. The CDR3 is 13 residues long. CDR1 and CDR2 (germline): SGHDT, YYEEEE. The CDR3: CASSLGFQETQYF. CDR3 coding DNA: TGTGCCAGCAGCTTGGGTTTCCAAGAGACCCAGTACTTC.

This clonotype was counted many times. The genes are TRBV12-3 or TRBV12-4 and TRBJ2-1; D perhaps matches TRBD1 (6 bases). This CDR3 is built from 13 residues. V lost 10 bases and J 4 bases, leaving 14 bases between the germline ends. The CDR3 loop reads CATIKDSYNEQFF. As DNA, the CDR3 is TGTGCCACGATAAAGGACAGTTACAATGAGCAGTTCTTC.